These 17 T cell receptor beta chains share one sample of origin, sequenced in a study of Ad26.COV2.S vaccination and SARS-CoV-2 variants. Sample treatment: roughly 20 received Ad26.COV2.S at low or high dose, single or two shots; about five received placebo; per-sample allocation not given. Vaccine and placebo recipients were sampled on day 63 after the first injection. Sequencing was performed with immunoSEQ multiplex PCR; in TCRdb, only in-frame clones are kept and a portion is missing. The sample yields 300,000 to 350,000 clones, about 86% seen once. The sequenced sample was peripheral blood, obtained in a trial of Ad26.COV2.S vaccine versus placebo. The receptors originated from a person between 18 and 59 years old who received the Ad26.COV2.S COVID-19 vaccine or a placebo.

V usage is TRBV6-4 and J usage is TRBJ1-5, with 11 bases aligning to TRBD1. V shed 8 bases and J 1 base; nucleotides not matched to a gene: 7. The CDR3 is 16 residues long. From germline, CDR1 is MRHNA and CDR2 SNTAGT. The chain's CDR3 is CASCWTGGLSNQPQHF. The CDR3 DNA reads TGTGCCAGCTGCTGGACAGGGGGCTTGAGCAATCAGCCCCAGCATTTT.

The table lists this clone with a few counts. The chain couples TRBV19 to TRBJ1-6, with a weak D call TRBD1 (5 bases). Germline V gene sequence: CDR1 LNHDA, CDR2 SQIVND (reference sequence). This CDR3 has 16 amino acids. Trimming took 3 bases from V and 5 from J, leaving 14 bases between them. In nucleotides, the CDR3 is TGTGCCAGTAGTATTGAGGGACTACCAAATAATTCACCCCTCCACTTT. Protein product: CASSIEGLPNNSPLHF.

The chain carries TRBV6-2 or TRBV6-3 and TRBJ1-5; 9 positions agree with TRBD1. Germline loops: CDR1 MNHEY, CDR2 SVGEGT. The CDR3 length is 17 residues. The V gene end was trimmed by 1 base and the J gene end by 0 bases; junction bases not matched to a gene: 4. CDR3 loop: CASSYFPGQGSNQPQHF. As DNA, the CDR3 is TGTGCCAGCAGTTACTTTCCGGGACAGGGTAGCAATCAGCCCCAGCATTTT.

This chain links TRBV23-1 with TRBJ2-3; D might be TRBD2 (5 bases). TRBV23-1 is recorded as an ORF, its role being uncertain. CDR3 size: 14 residues. The germline V and J ends were trimmed by 8 bases and 0 bases, with 12 bases remaining between them. In DNA form, the CDR3 reads TGCGCCAGCGTACCCCGGACTAGCACAGATACGCAGTATTTT. It yields the protein CASVPRTSTDTQYF.

The chain couples TRBV6-2 or TRBV6-3 to TRBJ1-2; TRBD1 might be the D (5 bases). Between the trimmed V and J ends, which lost 2 bases and 1 base, there was a span of 14 bases. Germline lookup yields CDR1 MNHEY and CDR2 SVGEGT. The CDR3 consists of 16 residues. The CDR3 sequence: CASSYDAGRLNYGYTF. CDR3 DNA sequence: TGTGCCAGCAGTTACGACGCAGGGCGCCTTAACTATGGCTACACCTTC.

The V and J genes are TRBV7-9 and TRBJ2-3; D perhaps matches TRBD2 (5 bases). The CDR3 sequence is 13 residues long. The germline CDR1 and CDR2 sequences are SEHNR and FQNEAQ (reference sequence). Trimming left V 8 bases short and J 2 bases short, with 11 bases between. CDR3 region: CASGRGPTDTQYF. The CDR3 DNA reads TGTGCCAGCGGTCGGGGTCCCACAGATACGCAGTATTTT.

The chain is built from TRBV23-1 and TRBJ2-1, with 12 bases fitting TRBD2. TRBV23-1 is labeled an ORF, and its function is uncertain. This CDR3 spans 17 amino acids. Germline trimming cut 4 bases from V and 5 bases from J; bases unmatched to any gene: 9. As DNA, the CDR3 is TGCGCCAGCAGTCGGTCCGCACTAGCGGGGGGCCACAATGAGCAGTTCTTC. Translating it yields CASSRSALAGGHNEQFF.

The rearrangement joins TRBV6-5 to TRBJ1-1; 7 positions match TRBD1. CDR3 length: 15 residues. In germline, CDR1 is MNHEY, CDR2 SVGAGI. The V and J ends lost 8 bases and 0 bases, in that order; junction bases with no gene match: 9. The CDR3: CASQKDRRLNTEAFF. The CDR3 DNA is TGTGCCAGCCAAAAGGACAGGAGACTGAACACTGAAGCTTTCTTT.

This chain links TRBV5-1 with TRBJ1-1, with D unclear. V gave up 0 bases and J gave up 0 bases, with 9 bases separating them. Germline V gives CDR1 SGHRS, CDR2 YFSETQ. The CDR3 has 15 amino acids. CDR3 sequence: CASSLVGSMNTEAFF. The CDR3 DNA sequence: TGCGCCAGCAGCTTGGTAGGCAGCATGAACACTGAAGCTTTCTTT.

This chain joins TRBV3-1 (or the pseudogene TRBV3-2) and TRBJ2-1; 9 nucleotides match TRBD1. The CDR3 has 16 residues. CDR1 is LGHDT, CDR2 YNNKEL, per germline (reference sequence). Trimming at V came to 6 bases and at J to 1 base, leaving 7 bases not matched to a gene. Here the CDR3 reads CASRRTGAESYNEQFF. Written as DNA, the CDR3 is TGTGCCAGCAGACGGACAGGGGCCGAGTCCTACAATGAGCAGTTCTTC.

The chain couples TRBV29-1 to TRBJ2-3; weak D call: TRBD1 (6 bases). V was shortened by 6 bases and J by 2 bases, with 15 bases between the two germline ends. The CDR3 extends over 14 amino acids. Germline V gene sequence: CDR1 SQVTM, CDR2 ANQGSEA. The CDR3 DNA sequence: TGCAGCGTGGTACCCACAGGGCTCACAGATACGCAGTATTTT. Translating it yields CSVVPTGLTDTQYF.

The chain uses TRBV6-5 and TRBJ1-2; 8 positions agree with TRBD1. J lost 2 bases, V lost 7 bases, and 9 bases had no gene match. Germline V lookup: CDR1 MNHEY, CDR2 SVGAGI. The CDR3 contains 15 residues. CDR3 amino acids: CASTFGQGPNYGYTF. In DNA, the CDR3 is TGTGCCAGCACCTTCGGACAGGGACCAAACTATGGCTACACCTTC.

The V and J genes are TRBV11-2 and TRBJ1-1; D gene ambiguous. The CDR3 extends over 14 amino acids. CDR1 is SGHAT, CDR2 FQNNGV, per germline. V was clipped by 1 base and J by 3 bases, with 9 bases between them. The CDR3 DNA is TGTGCCAGCAGCTTAGTTGGAGGAGACACTGAAGCTTTCTTT. Protein product: CASSLVGGDTEAFF.

The rearrangement links TRBV6-2 or TRBV6-3 to TRBJ2-2, with a tentative D call TRBD2 (5 bases). Trimming stripped 2 bases from V and 6 bases from J, with 10 bases between. The CDR3 consists of 14 residues. Germline V gene data show CDR1 as MNHEY and CDR2 as SVGEGT. As DNA, the CDR3 is TGTGCCAGCAGTTACGCGCGGCGGGCCGGGGAGCTGTTTTTT. Translation gives CASSYARRAGELFF.

This rearrangement joins TRBV30 to TRBJ2-7; 7 bases fit TRBD1. This CDR3 is 16 amino acids long. Germline V lookup: CDR1 GTSNPN, CDR2 SVGIG (reference sequence). Trimming took 0 bases from V and 3 from J; bases not matched to a gene: 11. CDR3 amino acids: CAWSVRLRGQGYEQYF. The CDR3 DNA is TGTGCCTGGAGTGTGCGTCTGAGGGGGCAAGGCTACGAGCAGTACTTC. The full variable domain, completed using reference TRBV30 and TRBJ2-7, is SQTIHQWPATLVQPVGSPLSLECTVEGTSNPNLYWYRQAAGRGLQLLFYSVGIGQISSEVPQNLSASRPQDRQFILSSKKLLLSDSGFYLCAWSVRLRGQGYEQYFGPGTRLTVT.

The chain couples TRBV7-2 to TRBJ2-7, with 8 bases aligning to TRBD1. Germline-derived CDR1 and CDR2 are SGHTA and FQGNSA. Trimming removed 5 bases from V and 3 bases from J; junction bases left unmatched: 6. The CDR3 sequence is 14 residues long. The CDR3 DNA is TGTGCCAGCAGCCTCCAGGGGGCGAACTACGAGCAGTACTTC. Encoded protein: CASSLQGANYEQYF.

This chain connects TRBV6-5 to TRBJ1-3; D call uncertain. The CDR3 sequence is 16 residues long. The germline CDR1 and CDR2 sequences are MNHEY and SVGAGI. V lost 2 bases, J lost 1 base, and 12 bases lay in between. The CDR3 nucleotides are TGTGCCAGCAGTTACCCTGAGCAGCTGTCTGGAAACACCATATATTTT. As protein: CASSYPEQLSGNTIYF.